Following are 12 T cell receptor beta chains from one sample sequenced in a study of T cell clonality in common variable immunodeficiency. These TCRs are of unknown antigen specificity. The repertoire was sequenced with immunoSEQ multiplex PCR; TCRdb's copy has only in-frame clones and lacks some. This sample has 30,000 to 40,000 clones, each found more than once. General study results and limits: In common variable immunodeficiency, TCR beta chains reportedly carried fewer deletions and N-nucleotide insertions.

Sequenced input: peripheral blood mononuclear cells. The receptors shown here come from a human donor with common variable immunodeficiency.

Only a few counts were recorded for this clone. From the germline J gene comes the end of the CDR3, since the read stops 3 residues before it. This sequence joins TRBV2 and TRBJ1-2; D possibly corresponds to TRBD1 (6 bases). The V end was cut by 4 bases, the J end by 7 bases, with 13 bases between. The germline gives CDR1 SNHLY, CDR2 FYNNEI. The CDR3 runs 13 residues. CDR3 bases read: TGTGCCAGCAGTGCGGACAGTTGGCGTGGC. Its translation: CASSADSWRG. The whole CDR3 reads CASSADSWRGYTF.

This clone was counted a few times. The read ends 3 residues shy of where the CDR3 ends; the end is completed using the germline J gene. The chain employs TRBV20-1 and TRBJ1-2, with 8 nucleotides matching TRBD1. With 5 bases clipped from V and 5 bases from J, the junction kept 13 bases outside the gene matches. CDR3 length: 15 residues. Germline V gene sequence: CDR1 DFQATT, CDR2 SNEGSKA (reference sequence). The CDR3 protein is CSASPGTGYEYGYTF. CDR3 DNA, as far as it was read: TGCAGTGCTTCTCCCGGGACAGGTTACGAGTATGGC.

This clone was observed many times. The observed sequence ends 3 residues before the CDR3 terminus, with the missing tail filled in from the germline J gene. This chain joins TRBV2 and TRBJ2-1; 9 bases fit TRBD2. Trimming at V came to 4 bases and at J to 8 bases, leaving 12 bases not matched to a gene. The V gene's germline CDR1 is SNHLY and CDR2 FYNNEI. The CDR3 spans 16 residues. The CDR3 protein is CASSALGAGGQDEQFF. The covered CDR3 bases are TGTGCCAGCAGTGCTTTAGGAGCGGGGGGCCAGGATGAG.

This clone has more than one count but fewer than ten. The read finishes 3 residues shy of the CDR3 end, and the germline J gene is used to complete it. The gene calls are TRBV19 and TRBJ2-7; D possibly uses TRBD1 or TRBD2 (6 bases each). Trimming removed 3 bases at V and 1 base at J, with 13 bases between. CDR1 and CDR2 from the germline V gene are LNHDA and SQIVND (reference sequence). This CDR3 contains 15 residues. The CDR3 reads CASSMGAGGSYEQYF. The DNA read from the CDR3 is TGTGCCAGTAGTATGGGGGCAGGAGGGTCCTACGAG. The full variable domain, rest sourced from reference TRBV19 and TRBJ2-7, is DGGITQSPKYLFRKEGQNVTLSCEQNLNHDAMYWYRQDPGQGLRLIYYSQIVNDFQKGDIAEGYSVSREKKESFPLTVTSAQKNPTAFYLCASSMGAGGSYEQYFGPGTRLTVT.

Concerning this clone: The read falls 3 residues short of the CDR3 end, and the missing part is taken from the germline J gene. This chain links TRBV19 with TRBJ1-2; D might be TRBD1 (6 bases). The CDR3 loop spans 14 amino acids. V lost 5 bases, J lost 2 bases, and 12 bases lay in between. Germline CDR1 reads LNHDA; CDR2 reads SQIVND (reference sequence). CDR3 DNA, as far as it was read: TGTGCCAGTAGTGGGTCGGGACACAACTATGGC. This sequence encodes CASSGSGHNYG. The CDR3 reads in full as CASSGSGHNYGYTF.

Only a few counts were recorded for this clone. The read is 3 residues too short to cover the CDR3 end, so that end is filled in from the germline J gene. The gene calls are TRBV6-2 or TRBV6-3 and TRBJ1-2, with D unresolved. Germline assignment: CDR1 MNHEY and CDR2 SVGEGT. The CDR3 length is 14 residues. Trimming took 7 bases from V and 3 from J, leaving 15 bases between them. The CDR3: CASKHEGWHYGYTF. The DNA read from the CDR3 is TGTGCCAGCAAACATGAGGGTTGGCACTATGGC.

This clone has a handful of counts. A much larger clone sits a single nucleotide away, making a read error possible. The read comes to an end 3 residues before the CDR3 does, leaving the germline J gene to fill in the end. The chain recombines TRBV6-1 with TRBJ2-1, with a tentative D call TRBD1 (6 bases). This CDR3 contains 13 residues. Germline CDR1 reads MNHNS; CDR2 reads SASEGT. V was clipped by 3 bases and J by 3 bases, with 6 bases between them. CDR3 DNA, as far as it was read: TGTGCCAGCAGTGAGGACAGCTACAATGAG. Translating gives CASSEDSYNE. The CDR3 in full is CASSEDSYNEQFF.

At least ten counts were recorded for this clone. The read halts 3 residues ahead of the CDR3 end, with the missing end drawn from the germline J gene. The chain combines TRBV23-1 with TRBJ2-3; D remains ambiguous. TRBV23-1 has ORF status, its function being uncertain. V lost 1 base and J lost 0, with 14 bases in between. The CDR3 consists of 17 residues. The CDR3 DNA, read in part, is TGCGCCAGCAGTCAATGGCATAAAAAAGTTAGCACAGATACG. Translated: CASSQWHKKVSTDT. The whole CDR3 protein reads CASSQWHKKVSTDTQYF.

In its sample, this clone was seen a few times. The sequenced fragment ends 3 residues before the CDR3 boundary, so the rest is inferred from the germline J gene. The genes are TRBV6-1 and TRBJ1-6; 8 bases align to TRBD1. There are 15 residues in the CDR3. Trimming removed 4 bases from V and 2 bases from J; junction bases left unmatched: 1. Germline CDR1 MNHNS, CDR2 SASEGT. Partial CDR3 DNA: TGTGCCAGCAGTGGACAGGGGCCCTATAATTCACCC. It translates to CASSGQGPYNSP. The whole CDR3 sequence reads CASSGQGPYNSPLHF.

This clone turned up a few times. The read gets to within 3 residues of the CDR3 end, and the germline J gene fills in the rest. The chain employs TRBV6-1 and TRBJ2-5; D might be TRBD2 (5 bases). V gave up 3 bases and J gave up 4 bases, with 15 bases separating them. The CDR3 is made up of 15 amino acids. Germline V lookup: CDR1 MNHNS, CDR2 SASEGT. The CDR3 protein is CASSDVSGAGETQYF. CDR3 DNA (partial): TGTGCCAGCAGTGATGTCAGCGGAGCAGGAGAGACC.

This clone occurred many times. The read halts 3 residues ahead of the CDR3 end, with the missing end drawn from the germline J gene. Other DNA sequences in the same sample also yield this CDR3. The J gene is TRBJ2-7, the V gene TRBV2, with 7 nucleotides matching TRBD1. The CDR3 runs to 12 residues. The V gene end was trimmed by 6 bases and the J gene end by 5 bases; junction bases not matched to a gene: 4. Germline assignment: CDR1 SNHLY and CDR2 FYNNEI. The covered CDR3 bases are TGTGCCAGCAGCGCTACAGGGGACGAG. Protein product: CASSATGDE. The whole CDR3 region reads CASSATGDEQYF.

This clone has at least ten counts. The read ends 3 residues before the CDR3 terminus; that terminus is restored from the germline J gene. This chain connects TRBV7-9 to TRBJ1-1, with TRBD1 matching over 9 bases. The germline V gene encodes CDR1 SEHNR and CDR2 FQNEAQ (reference sequence). The CDR3 has 15 residues. J lost 5 bases, V lost 1 base, and 5 bases had no gene match. The CDR3 spells CASSLVGDRVTEAFF. The DNA read from the CDR3 is TGTGCCAGCAGCTTAGTAGGGGACAGGGTTACTGAA.